Listed below are T cell receptor beta chains from one sample, sequenced in a study of cytomegalovirus exposure and HLA in healthy donors. TCRdb's copy holds only in-frame clones and misses some; the assay was immunoSEQ multiplex PCR. The sample contains 100,000 to 150,000 clones, less than 85% of which appear only once. The material sequenced was PBMCs. Receptors originate from a man aged 30-40 years in good health and CMV-seropositive. Each CDR3 is given with its conserved first and last residue. Fields, in order: J gene, clone size, D gene, V gene, CDR3 DNA, CDR3 protein. The D gene is left open where the match is weak. A row's size may be missing; if present it is once, few, many or a size class.

TRBJ2-7 - TRBD1 TRBV2 TGTGCCAGCAGTGAACGGACAGGGAGGTACGAGCAGTACTTC CASSERTGRYEQYF
TRBJ2-7 few - TRBV2 TGTGCCAGCGGGGGCTGGGTCAAAGTCTACGAGCAGTACTTC CASGGWVKVYEQYF
TRBJ2-3 - - TRBV6-1 TGTGCCAGCAGTTTCAGCACAGGGAGTGACGATACGCAGTATTTT CASSFSTGSDDTQYF
TRBJ2-6 - - TRBV6-5 TGTGCCAGCAGGCCTACTAGGGGGGCCAACGTCCTGACTTTC CASRPTRGANVLTF
TRBJ2-1 few - TRBV10-2 TGCGCCAGCAGTGAGTCTAGGGGTAACAATGAGCAGTTCTTC CASSESRGNNEQFF
TRBJ2-7 - TRBD2 TRBV2 TGTGCCGGAGGGACTAACGGCTACGAGCAGTACTTC CAGGTNGYEQYF
TRBJ2-3 once TRBD2 TRBV19 TGTGCCAGTGCTAGCGGGGGATACACAGATACGCAGTATTTT CASASGGYTDTQYF
TRBJ1-2 - - TRBV9 TGTGCCAGCAGCGCTCGGGGTCCGAACTATGGCTACACCTTC CASSARGPNYGYTF
TRBJ2-7 - TRBD1 TRBV5-1 TGCGCCAGCAGCTTACCGGGACAGGCAATCCACGAGCAGTACTTC CASSLPGQAIHEQYF
TRBJ1-3 few - TRBV30 TGTGCCTGGAGTGTACTTGGAAACACCATATATTTT CAWSVLGNTIYF
TRBJ1-1 - - TRBV7-6 TGTGCCAGCAGCACAGGGACGGTGAACACTGAAGCTTTCTTT CASSTGTVNTEAFF
TRBJ1-6 - - TRBV28 TGTGCCAGCAGCCCCGGGACACTTAATAATTCACCCCTCCACTTT CASSPGTLNNSPLHF
TRBJ2-5 - - TRBV21-1 TGTGCCAGCAGCAGACGAGCGGGGGGGTTCCTTAGGGAGACCCAGTACTTC CASSRRAGGFLRETQYF
TRBJ2-7 few TRBD1 TRBV23-1 TGCGCCAGCAACCCCCCGGACAGGGATTCCTACGAGCAGTACTTC CASNPPDRDSYEQYF
TRBJ2-3 - TRBD1 TRBV5-6 TGTGCCAGCAGCTTGGCCGGGACAGGGATAACAGATACGCAGTATTTT CASSLAGTGITDTQYF
TRBJ2-2 - - TRBV30 TGTGCCTGGGGTAAAGGGACACTGAACACCGGGGAGCTGTTTTTT CAWGKGTLNTGELFF
TRBJ2-2 - - TRBV9 TGTGCCAGCAGCGTAGGTGTCAGGTCGAACACCGGGGAGCTGTTTTTT CASSVGVRSNTGELFF
TRBJ1-1 - - TRBV28 TGTGCCAGCAGTTTATTGGGGCTGAACACTGAAGCTTTCTTT CASSLLGLNTEAFF
TRBJ1-2 - TRBD1 TRBV19 TGTGCCAGTAGTGGGGTGGGGACAGCCTATGGCTACACCTTC CASSGVGTAYGYTF
TRBJ2-3 - TRBD2 TRBV9 TGTGCCAGCAGCTCACGCAAGGGTGGGACTAGCGGGTTTAGGGATACGCAGTATTTT CASSSRKGGTSGFRDTQYF
TRBJ2-1 - TRBD1 TRBV4-1 TGCGCCAGCAGCCGCTTTGGCCAGGGGGCCCGCAATGAGCAGTTCTTC CASSRFGQGARNEQFF
TRBJ1-2 - - TRBV9 TGTGCCAGCAGAGGGGTCTATGGCTACACCTTC CASRGVYGYTF
TRBJ1-3 few - TRBV5-6 TGTGCCAGCAGCTGGGGGGATGGAAACACCATATATTTT CASSWGDGNTIYF
TRBJ2-3 - - TRBV7-8 TGTGCCAGCAGCTTACAGGCGGGGGCCTTCACAGATACGCAGTATTTT CASSLQAGAFTDTQYF
TRBJ2-5 - - TRBV7-9 TGTGCCAGCAGCCCGGACAGTTCCCAAGAGACCCAGTACTTC CASSPDSSQETQYF
TRBJ2-7 - TRBD1 TRBV7-2 TGTGCCAGCAGCAAGGACAGGCCATACGAGCAGTACTTC CASSKDRPYEQYF
TRBJ2-1 - TRBD1 TRBV7-2 TGTGCCAGCAGCCGGGACAGAAGTGAGCAGTTCTTC CASSRDRSEQFF
TRBJ2-2 - TRBD1 TRBV5-8 TGTGCCAGCAGCCACGGACAGGGAAAGAACACCGGGGAGCTGTTTTTT CASSHGQGKNTGELFF
TRBJ1-5 - - TRBV6-5 TGTGCCAGCAGTTACAACAGAGATCAGCCCCAGCATTTT CASSYNRDQPQHF
TRBJ2-2 - - TRBV9 TGTGCCAGCAGCGTAGTGGTGGATCCCGCGGGGACCGGGGAGCTGTTTTTT CASSVVVDPAGTGELFF
TRBJ2-7 - - TRBV6-5 TGTGCCAGCAGTTACTCGAACACAGCCTACGAGCAGTACTTC CASSYSNTAYEQYF
TRBJ2-3 - - TRBV5-6 TGTGCCAGCAGCTTAGGGACTCCTAGCACAGATACGCAGTATTTT CASSLGTPSTDTQYF
TRBJ1-2 - TRBD1 TRBV9 TGTGCCAGCAGCTTAGCACCGGGACAGGGGTATGGCTACACCTTC CASSLAPGQGYGYTF
TRBJ2-3 - TRBD2 TRBV4-1 TGCGCCAGCAGCCGCGGGACTAGCAGTTGGGATACGCAGTATTTT CASSRGTSSWDTQYF
TRBJ1-2 - TRBD1 TRBV10-3 TGTGCCATCAGTGGACAGGGGGCTAGTGGCTACACCTTC CAISGQGASGYTF
TRBJ2-3 - TRBD1 TRBV10-3 TGTGCCACAACACTCAGGACAGGAGACGCCCGAAAGCAGTATTTT CATTLRTGDARKQYF
TRBJ2-5 - TRBD1 TRBV7-7 TGTGCCAGCAGCTTAGGGGCAGGGGGCCTTGTCCAAGAGACCCAGTACTTC CASSLGAGGLVQETQYF
TRBJ1-3 - - TRBV18 TGTGCCAGCTCACCATCTGGGCATTTAGGAAACACCATATATTTT CASSPSGHLGNTIYF
TRBJ1-2 - TRBD1 TRBV28 TGTGCCAGCAGTTCAGGGGGACAGGGCCCTTCCTTTTATGGCTACACCTTC CASSSGGQGPSFYGYTF
TRBJ1-5 - TRBD1 TRBV6-1 TGTGCCAGCAGTCCCGCGGACAGGTCGGGTCAGCCCCAGCATTTT CASSPADRSGQPQHF